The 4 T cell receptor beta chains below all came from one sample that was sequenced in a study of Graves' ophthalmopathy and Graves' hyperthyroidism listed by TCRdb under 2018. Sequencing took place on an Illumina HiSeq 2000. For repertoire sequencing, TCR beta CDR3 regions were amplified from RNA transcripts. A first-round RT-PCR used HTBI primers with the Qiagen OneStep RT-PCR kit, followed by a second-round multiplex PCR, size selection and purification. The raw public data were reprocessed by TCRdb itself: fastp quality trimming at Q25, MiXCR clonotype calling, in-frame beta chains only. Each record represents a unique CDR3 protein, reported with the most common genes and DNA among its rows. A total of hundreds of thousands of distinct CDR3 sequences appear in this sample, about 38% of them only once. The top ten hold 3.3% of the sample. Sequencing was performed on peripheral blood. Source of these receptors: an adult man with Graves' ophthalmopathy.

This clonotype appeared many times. The CDR3 nucleotides are TGTGCCAGCAGCACAGGATCCAGCAATCAGCCCCAGCATTTT. Its translation is CASSTGSSNQPQHF. The chain joins TRBV4-2 to TRBJ1-5; maybe TRBD1 (5 bases). The CDR3 extends over 14 amino acids. Germline V gives CDR1 LGHNA, CDR2 YNFKEQ. The V and J ends lost 5 bases and 1 base respectively, with 9 bases between them.

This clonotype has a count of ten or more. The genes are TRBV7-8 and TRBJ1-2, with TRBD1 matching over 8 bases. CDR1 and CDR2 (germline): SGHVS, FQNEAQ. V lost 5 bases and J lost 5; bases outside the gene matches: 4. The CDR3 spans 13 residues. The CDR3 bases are TGTGCCAGCAGCGCGGGGACAGGTTATGGCTACACCTTC. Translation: CASSAGTGYGYTF.

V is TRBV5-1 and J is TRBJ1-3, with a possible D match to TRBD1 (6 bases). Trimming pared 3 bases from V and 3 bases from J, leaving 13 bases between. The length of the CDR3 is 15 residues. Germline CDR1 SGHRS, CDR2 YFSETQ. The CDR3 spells CASSSAGTIGNTIYF. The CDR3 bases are TGCGCCAGCAGCTCCGCCGGGACAATTGGAAACACCATATATTTT.

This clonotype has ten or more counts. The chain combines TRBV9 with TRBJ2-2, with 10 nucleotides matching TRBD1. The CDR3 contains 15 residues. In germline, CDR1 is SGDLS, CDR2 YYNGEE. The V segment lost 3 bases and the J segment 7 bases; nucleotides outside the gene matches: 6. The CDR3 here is CASSEGQGKFGELFF. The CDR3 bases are TGTGCCAGCAGCGAGGGACAGGGGAAGTTCGGGGAGCTGTTTTTT.